This TCR beta chain appears in the sequencing data of a study of control samples from healthy donors and cancer patients. Sequencing used immunoSEQ multiplex PCR; TCRdb keeps in-frame clones, though not all of them. The sample consists of around 140,000 clones, about 91% of them appearing once. The germline V gene has CDR1 SGDLS and CDR2 YYNGEE. Trimming removed 7 bases from V and 1 base from J; junction bases left unmatched: 13. This CDR3 comprises 17 residues. The V and J genes are TRBV9 and TRBJ2-3; 9 bases match TRBD2. Sequences were obtained from blood. This receptor was taken from a man younger than 40 in good health. The CDR3 DNA reads as TGTGCCAGCTCCCGGGTAGCGGGGGCGACCGGCACAGATACGCAGTATTTT. Its translation: CASSRVAGATGTDTQYF. Variable domain in full (rest from reference TRBV9 and TRBJ2-3): DSGVTQTPKHLITATGQRVTLRCSPRSGDLSVYWYQQSLDQGLQFLIQYYNGEERAKGNILERFSAQQFPDLHSELNLSSLELGDSALYFCASSRVAGATGTDTQYFGPGTRLTVL.